This T cell receptor (beta chain) is from a study of T cells in Graves' hyperthyroidism and ophthalmopathy (dated by TCRdb to the late 2010s). Looking at the study overall: Peripheral blood was collected at initial diagnosis, before any treatment. To identify distinguishing TCR V-J signatures, a discovery cohort of around 98 patients was used, comprising some 45 with Graves' ophthalmopathy and 57 with stable Graves' hyperthyroidism. Prospective prediction of ophthalmopathy was tested in an independent validation cohort of under 20 hyperthyroidism patients and some 17 patients who later progressed to ophthalmopathy. The approximately 97 discovery patients were randomly divided into training and test sets at a 7:3 ratio. Thyroid tissue and blood T-cell repertoires from six Graves' hyperthyroidism patients were also compared in the study. Following sampling, methimazole starting at 30 mg daily was given to hyperthyroidism patients, and high-dose intravenous methylprednisolone was given to ophthalmopathy patients. According to the paper, TCR Vbeta CDR3 sequencing was carried out on around 140 peripheral blood samples, which came from 40 to 45 ophthalmopathy, under 85 hyperthyroidism and about 17 progressor patients.

Comment on this clonotype: No cognate antigen has been identified for it. The input lacks base qualities; no much larger clone sits a single base away.

Moderately to severely active disease, a Clinical Activity Score of at least 3, a NOSPECS grade of at least 4, and a duration under 3 months were present in ophthalmopathy patients. Patients with uncontrolled infections, other autoimmune diseases, pregnancy or lactation were excluded. Diagnoses relied on clinical symptoms, serum thyroxine and TRAb, thyroid ultrasound and orbital computed tomography. PBMCs were isolated from about 9.2 ml of fresh peripheral blood by Ficoll-Paque density gradient centrifugation. Total RNA was extracted using Trizol reagent, and RNA quality was assessed on an Agilent 2100 Bioanalyzer. The TCR beta CDR3 regions were amplified from the RNA transcripts. For the first round of RT-PCR on the TCR CDR3, the HTBI primer set was used together with the Qiagen OneStep RT-PCR kit. A second multiplex PCR round built the libraries, followed by size selection and purification. Libraries were sequenced paired-end with 100 bp reads on an Illumina HiSeq2000. Processing in the source paper ran as follows. SOAPnuke was used to process the raw data, with reads discarded if the reads contained adapters or uncalled bases, had a mean Phred below 15, or lacked an exact constant-primer or identifier match. COPE v1.2.5 was used to merge high-quality paired reads, and clonotypes were defined as unique nucleotide sequences. MiTCR v1.1 was used to align the clonotypes against IMGT TRBV, TRBD and TRBJ reference segments. Only V-J combinations with frequency above 0.0001, covering about 99% of repertoires, were analysed. A TCS score was defined as the ratio of F50 (clonal expansion) to E x V (chaos), with BLOSUM62-based TCRdist applied between CDR3 peptides within each V-J. Welch's t-statistics and random forest reduced around 510 V-J features to around 14, which were used in a naive Bayes classifier (R e1071). TCRdb handled the public reads itself, with Q25 trimming in fastp and clone calling in MiXCR, and kept productive beta chains. Identical CDR3 proteins give one entry, which carries the most common genes and DNA. TCRdb, rather than the study authors, made the V and J calls. This sample comprises roughly 650,000 distinct CDR3 sequences, 15% to 20% of them detected only once. The ten largest clonotypes hold 2.5% to 4% of the sample.

The CDR1 and CDR2 encoded by the germline V gene are MNHNS and SASEGT. The CDR3 spans 15 residues, from the cysteine through the phenylalanine. CDR3 DNA is the only sequence kept; it has 45 bases, read in frame from the first base. Germline trimming amounts to 7 bases on V and 0 bases on J, with 6 as the count of junction bases outside the gene matches. The paper as a whole reports these results and caveats: A model built on a 13 V-J signature distinguished ophthalmopathy from stable hyperthyroidism, reaching around 90% sensitivity and about 81% specificity in cross-validation and 80%/75% in testing. In validation, the model predicted progression to ophthalmopathy with approximately 71% sensitivity and approximately 72% specificity, a median of around six months before onset. Most expanded thyroid clonotypes (frequency above 0.001) were also detected in blood, a finding suggesting that blood repertoires may reflect thyroid immune responses. Sample size was not statistically predetermined, and blinding of investigators to group allocation was not performed.

The sequencing input was blood. This clonotype was obtained from a woman aged 35 to 49 with Graves' ophthalmopathy. In this chain, TRBV6-1 is recombined with TRBJ2-1, with 7 central nucleotides matching TRBD2. The DNA sequence is TGTGCCAGCATTCAAGCTAGCGGCTCCTACAATGAGCAGTTCTTC. Translated, this gives CASIQASGSYNEQFF.